The next 2 T cell receptor beta chains were all read from a single sample in a study of gammadelta T cells during hepatitis C antiviral therapy listed by TCRdb under 2018. The sample's time point, from its label and the paper: follow-up week 12 after therapy. The treatment or condition label corresponds to: sofosbuvir plus ledipasvir, interferon-free. The listed sequencing device is Illumina MiSeq. Generation of TRG and TRD CDR3 amplicons followed the previously described approach and used roughly 24-32 PCR cycles. mRNA was extracted from sorted cells with the RNeasy mini kit and used for cDNA synthesis. The raw public reads went through TCRdb reprocessing: fastp at Q25, MiXCR clone calling, in-frame beta chains kept. Entries are consolidated by CDR3 protein sequence, retaining the most common genes and DNA. The record for this sample contains 5 distinct CDR3 sequences. Sequences were derived from gamma-delta T cells from peripheral blood, sampled at week 12 follow-up after direct-acting antiviral therapy. These receptors all stem from an adult with chronic hepatitis C.

As regards this clonotype: Since it is a stray read in a library aimed at delta chains, this beta chain has a size that is not meaningful. The rearrangement links TRBV6-5 to TRBJ2-1, with D possibly TRBD2 on 6 matching bases. Germline CDR1 and CDR2: MNHEY and SVGAGI. Trimming left V 2 bases short and J 15 bases short, with 17 bases between. CDR3 length: 13 residues. The CDR3 DNA follows: TGTGCCAGCAGTTACGAAGCGGGCTCGACGATGTTCTTC. As protein: CASSYEAGSTMFF.

This clonotype was recorded only once. This beta chain was picked up by a library intended for delta chains and is off target, so its count carries little meaning. In DNA form, the CDR3 reads TGTGCCAGCAGCCTCGGAGGGGGCGCAGGCTACACCTTC. Translating gives CASSLGGGAGYTF. The chain uses TRBV3-1 and TRBJ1-2, with 7 nucleotides matching TRBD1. The CDR3 is 13 amino acids. V lost 4 bases, J lost 8 bases, and 7 bases stayed unmatched. Germline CDR1 LGHDT, CDR2 YNNKEL (reference sequence).